This TCR beta chain comes out of a study of blood T cell repertoires in COVID-19. In the study overall: Spain, Italy and the United States supplied samples that represented acute and convalescent COVID-19.

Study processing details: Researchers report that nucleated cell counts were estimated from reference gene primer amplification. Data came from immunoSEQ multiplex PCR; TCRdb stores just in-frame clones and leaves some out. V and J calls and clone size are those listed in that table; D and trimming were worked out from the DNA. The sample lists about 280,000 clones, around 89% seen once, with about 4.2% in the top ten. The CDR3 extends over 16 amino acids. V was cut by 6 bases and J by 7 bases, with 24 bases left in between. CDR1 is LNHDA, CDR2 SQIVND, per germline (reference sequence). The chain employs TRBV19 and TRBJ1-1; D may be TRBD1 (5 bases). The material sequenced was peripheral blood. The clonotype was recovered from a man aged 40-49 years with acute or convalescent COVID-19. The CDR3 loop reads CASRGGTARGQGEAFF. DNA of the CDR3: TGTGCCAGTAGGGGGGGGACCGCCCGAGGGCAGGGTGAAGCTTTCTTT.